This TCR beta chain derives from a study of CD8+ T cells in alopecia areata. Study as a whole: Once tofacitinib had been taken for 6 to 18 months, 6 months off drug followed.

A note on this clone: Its antigen is as yet unknown.

Extracted RNA was reverse transcribed into cDNA, the sequencing template. The protocol was immunoSEQ multiplex PCR, while the TCRdb copy is restricted to in-frame clones and leaves out a portion. The table shows 270,000 or so clones, with 58% occurring only once. V was clipped by 3 bases and J by 7 bases; unmatched bases: 6. The CDR3 extends over 15 amino acids. Germline V CDR1 and CDR2: MGHDK, SYGVNS. Study-wide findings and caveats: Normal-skin resident alphabeta T cells also appear among scalp sample sequences.

Documented treatment: oral pan-JAK inhibitor, 5-10 mg twice daily. Alopecia areata patients had lesional scalp punch biopsies and peripheral blood taken from them. Sorted populations comprised CD4+ and CD8+ T cells obtained from PBMCs. The rearrangement links TRBV25-1 to TRBJ2-2; 9 nucleotides line up with TRBD2. The receptor's source is a human donor with alopecia areata. The sequenced sample was CD4+ T cells sorted from blood, obtained at week 24, from a patient treated with tofacitinib. CDR3 in amino acids: CASSERGGLIGELFF. The CDR3 region has the DNA TGTGCCAGCAGTGAGCGGGGGGGCCTCATCGGGGAGCTGTTTTTT.